The rows below give T cell receptor beta chains drawn from one sample of a study of Graves' ophthalmopathy and Graves' hyperthyroidism. TCRdb fed the multiplex PCR reads into MiXCR, producing one record per CDR3 protein. The table includes 600,000 to 700,000 distinct CDR3 sequences, under 50% detected once. The sequencing input was peripheral blood. The receptors shown here come from an adult man with Graves' ophthalmopathy. Both conserved end residues are part of each CDR3. D genes are given only for firm matches. The size of a clone is reported for some rows only, either as once, few or many, or as a class for expanded clones.

V gene,J gene,clone size,D gene,CDR3 protein,CDR3 DNA
TRBV29-1,TRBJ2-7,NA,TRBD1,CSTWDRGSYEQYF,TGCAGCACATGGGACAGGGGCTCCTACGAGCAGTACTTC
TRBV6-5,TRBJ1-1,many,TRBD1,CATSDREVGNTEAFF,TGTGCCACCTCAGACAGGGAGGTAGGGAACACTGAAGCTTTCTTT
TRBV5-5,TRBJ2-3,NA,NA,CASSFNSADTQYF,TGTGCCAGCAGCTTCAATTCTGCGGATACGCAGTATTTT
TRBV20-1,TRBJ2-1,NA,TRBD2,CSARVGQGRLAGHPQDEQFF,TGCAGTGCTAGAGTCGGACAGGGGAGACTAGCGGGACACCCTCAGGATGAGCAGTTCTTC
TRBV29-1,TRBJ1-2,many,NA,CSVGLGPLGYTF,TGCAGCGTTGGATTGGGACCTCTGGGCTACACCTTC
TRBV6-6,TRBJ1-2,many,TRBD1,CASSTGTGKTNYGYTF,TGTGCCAGCAGTACCGGGACAGGGAAGACTAACTATGGCTACACCTTC
TRBV10-3,TRBJ1-6,many,TRBD1,CAISESPVGRGDSPLHF,TGTGCCATCAGTGAGTCGCCGGTAGGCAGGGGGGATTCACCCCTCCACTTT
TRBV18,TRBJ2-2,NA,NA,CASSPLRRGSDGELFF,TGTGCCAGCTCACCACTTAGACGGGGGTCAGACGGGGAGCTGTTTTTT
TRBV11-2,TRBJ2-5,many,NA,CASSLGGWVQETQYF,TGTGCCAGCAGCCTGGGTGGGTGGGTACAAGAGACCCAGTACTTC
TRBV5-6,TRBJ1-1,NA,TRBD1,CASSLGDRVGEAFF,TGTGCCAGCAGCTTGGGAGACAGGGTCGGCGAAGCTTTCTTT
TRBV29-1,TRBJ2-2,many,NA,CSVSESGELFF,TGCAGCGTTAGTGAGTCGGGGGAGCTGTTTTTT
TRBV7-2,TRBJ2-7,many,TRBD2,CASSSPGTTYEQYF,TGTGCCAGCAGCTCCCCCGGGACTACCTACGAGCAGTACTTC
TRBV6-6,TRBJ2-2,NA,TRBD2,CASSYSSGGRTGELFF,TGTGCCAGCAGTTACTCGTCGGGGGGACGCACCGGGGAGCTGTTTTTT
TRBV13,TRBJ2-5,NA,NA,CASSERLADITNQETRYF,TGTGCCAGCAGTGAACGGCTAGCCGATATTACCAACCAAGAGACCCGGTACTTC
TRBV10-3,TRBJ1-2,few,TRBD1,CAISLQGGSGNTF,TGTGCCATCAGTCTACAAGGGGGCTCTGGAAACACCTTC
TRBV19,TRBJ1-6,many,NA,CASSSSSVGIAPLHF,TGTGCCAGTAGTTCCTCCTCGGTGGGGATAGCTCCCCTCCACTTT
TRBV10-3,TRBJ2-7,NA,TRBD1,CVSSRDRGRYEQYF,TGTGTCAGCAGCCGGGACAGAGGACGCTACGAGCAGTACTTC
TRBV2,TRBJ1-4,NA,NA,CASSEAGSGREKLFF,TGTGCCAGCAGTGAAGCTGGGTCAGGGCGGGAAAAACTGTTTTTT
TRBV24-1,TRBJ2-2,NA,NA,CATSDTTGELFF,TGTGCCACCAGTGATACGACAGGGGAGCTGTTTTTT
TRBV7-9,TRBJ1-1,NA,TRBD1,CASSYQDRGEAFF,TGTGCCAGCAGCTACCAGGACAGGGGGGAAGCTTTCTTT
TRBV6-6,TRBJ1-5,many,TRBD1,CASSYSPDRGQPQHF,TGTGCCAGCAGTTACTCCCCGGACAGGGGGCAGCCCCAGCATTTT
TRBV19,TRBJ1-4,NA,TRBD1,CASSTRGTASLLFF,TGTGCCAGTAGTACGCGAGGGACAGCTTCCCTTCTGTTTTTT
TRBV10-3,TRBJ2-2,once,NA,CARSGPRVANTGELFF,TGTGCCAGGAGTGGCCCTAGGGTGGCGAACACCGGGGAGCTGTTTTTT
TRBV25-1,TRBJ2-6,NA,TRBD1,CASSETGTGANVLTF,TGTGCCAGCAGTGAGACAGGGACTGGGGCCAACGTCCTGACTTTC
TRBV2,TRBJ1-5,many,NA,CASSATLFGGANQPQHF,TGTGCCAGCAGTGCAACGTTATTCGGGGGCGCGAATCAGCCCCAGCATTTT
TRBV10-2,TRBJ1-2,NA,NA,CASSVQGDYGYTF,TGCGCCAGCAGTGTCCAGGGTGACTATGGCTACACCTTC
TRBV7-9,TRBJ1-1,NA,NA,CASSLGEDENTEAFF,TGTGCCAGCAGCTTAGGCGAGGATGAGAACACTGAAGCTTTCTTT
TRBV7-9,TRBJ1-1,NA,NA,CASSLLMGARNTEAFF,TGTGCCAGCAGCTTACTGATGGGGGCTAGGAACACTGAAGCTTTCTTT
TRBV10-3,TRBJ2-2,NA,NA,CAISVERNTGELFF,TGTGCCATCAGTGTGGAGAGGAACACCGGGGAGCTGTTTTTT
TRBV15,TRBJ2-6,once,NA,CATTYTPGPSGANVLTF,TGTGCCACCACCTACACTCCGGGACCGTCTGGGGCCAACGTCCTGACTTTC
TRBV7-2,TRBJ1-2,few,NA,CASSFPTPGGGYTF,TGTGCCAGCAGCTTCCCCACTCCGGGGGGTGGCTACACCTTC
TRBV6-5,TRBJ2-7,many,NA,CASTDHGGGRPYEQYF,TGTGCCAGCACCGACCACGGAGGCGGGCGGCCCTACGAGCAGTACTTC
TRBV7-6,TRBJ2-3,NA,NA,CASSLLVSGKTQYF,TGTGCCAGCAGCTTACTGGTCTCGGGGAAAACGCAGTATTTT
TRBV29-1,TRBJ1-1,many,NA,CSVQLGRDGNTEAFF,TGCAGCGTGCAGCTTGGAAGGGACGGGAACACTGAAGCTTTCTTT
TRBV10-2,TRBJ1-1,NA,NA,CASSGSRQGTEAFF,TGCGCCAGCAGTGGGAGCAGGCAAGGCACTGAAGCTTTCTTT
TRBV20-1,TRBJ2-5,many,NA,CSGTPGPERETQYF,TGCAGTGGTACCCCGGGGCCTGAGAGAGAGACCCAGTACTTC
TRBV6-6,TRBJ1-1,many,NA,CASSYLNTEAFF,TGTGCCAGCAGTTATTTGAACACTGAAGCTTTCTTT
TRBV25-1,TRBJ2-5,NA,NA,CASSAAGTQAGTQYF,TGTGCCAGCAGTGCTGCCGGGACTCAAGCAGGGACCCAGTACTTC
TRBV25-1,TRBJ1-6,NA,NA,CASRWSRTNSPLHF,TGTGCCAGCCGTTGGAGCAGAACCAATTCACCCCTCCACTTT
TRBV20-1,TRBJ1-6,few,TRBD1,CSARDAQGAYNSPLHF,TGCAGTGCTAGAGATGCACAGGGGGCCTATAATTCACCCCTCCACTTT
TRBV10-1,TRBJ2-1,few,NA,CASSEHGGSSLRSSYNEQFF,TGCGCCAGCAGTGAGCACGGGGGTTCTAGCCTCCGGAGCTCCTACAATGAGCAGTTCTTC
TRBV6-1,TRBJ1-2,NA,NA,CASSEVEFYGYTF,TGTGCCAGCAGTGAAGTTGAGTTCTATGGCTACACCTTC
TRBV7-2,TRBJ2-7,NA,NA,CASSPGGLAGYEQYF,TGTGCCAGCAGCCCAGGGGGGCTAGCCGGATACGAGCAGTACTTC
TRBV24-1,TRBJ1-5,many,TRBD1,CATIGDRYSNQPQHF,TGTGCCACCATCGGGGACAGGTATAGCAATCAGCCCCAGCATTTT
TRBV29-1,TRBJ1-2,NA,NA,CSVDPGKMNYGHTF,TGCAGCGTTGACCCGGGGAAGATGAACTATGGCCACACCTTC
TRBV10-3,TRBJ2-7,NA,TRBD2,CAISATSGSSYEQYF,TGTGCCATCAGTGCCACTAGCGGGAGTTCCTACGAGCAGTACTTC
TRBV19,TRBJ1-5,few,TRBD1,CASSEGGRDHQPQHF,TGTGCCAGCAGTGAAGGGGGCAGGGACCATCAGCCCCAGCATTTT
TRBV5-6,TRBJ2-7,NA,TRBD2,CASSLVASGRVGEQYF,TGTGCCAGCAGCTTAGTCGCTAGCGGGAGGGTCGGCGAGCAGTACTTC
TRBV5-1,TRBJ2-6,once,TRBD1,CASSWTTGTNVLTF,TGTGCCAGCAGCTGGACGACAGGGACCAACGTCCTGACTTTC